The clone carrying this T cell receptor beta chain was seen many times. Its target is unknown. In germline, CDR1 is SGHVS, CDR2 FNYEAQ. V lost 4 bases to trimming and J lost 4 bases, with 11 bases between them. The CDR3 covers 13 residues. MiXCR, run by TCRdb on the reads, gives a single entry per CDR3 protein. The table includes approximately 990,000 distinct CDR3 sequences, roughly 30% detected once. This sample is part of a study of T cell repertoires in cytomegalovirus infection. On the study more broadly: Matching HLA type, along with CMV infection, was indicated by public TCR beta signatures. Study-level results: HLA-C-restricted CMV clonotypes gave the most frequent clonotype in two of eight donors. Public TCR beta family frequency separated CMV-and-HLA carriers, including in an independent cohort.

The rearrangement links TRBV7-6 to TRBJ2-7, with D hard to call. This TCR derives from a human donor in good health (CMV status not recorded). Some clones in this sample may be carry-over from other donors' samples. The sequencing here drew on cultured CD8+ T cells from PBMCs, taken from culture after CMV antigen stimulation. Written as DNA, the CDR3 is TGTGCCAGCAGCTCCGGTACTTTTTACGAGCAGTACTTC. It yields the protein CASSSGTFYEQYF.